The sequence of this T cell receptor beta chain was determined in a study of shared clonotypes between healthy human individuals. From germline, CDR1 is SQVTM and CDR2 ANQGSEA. V was clipped by 3 bases and J by 3 bases, with 5 bases between them. The CDR3 loop spans 11 amino acids. Clones were sequenced by immunoSEQ multiplex PCR, and TCRdb holds only the in-frame ones, with some missing. The table records approximately 2.3 million clones, just over 90% of them present only once. Study results and limitations: Relative to their counterparts shared across all four donors, non-shared clonotypes exhibited diminished generation probabilities.

Concerning this clone itself: Its antigen is unidentified. Other DNA sequences from this sample encode an identical CDR3 as well.

The clonotype was recovered from a man aged 18 to 30 in good health. Some clones in this sample may be carry-over from other donors' samples. The specimen sequenced was naive CD4+ T cells from PBMCs. Subset of the sample: CD45RA+ positively selected. The rearrangement uses TRBV29-1 and TRBJ2-5; possibly TRBD2 for D (5 bases). The CDR3 coding sequence is TGCAGCGTTGAGCGGGAAGAGACCCAGTACTTC. This encodes CSVEREETQYF.